One sample yielded the 27 T cell receptor beta chains listed below, sequenced in a study of cytomegalovirus exposure and HLA in healthy donors. The PCR used 60 Vbeta and 13 Jbeta primers. Assay: immunoSEQ multiplex PCR; the TCRdb copy retains only in-frame clones and omits some. The sample consists of around 160,000 clones, 68% of them appearing once. Material for sequencing was PBMCs. These receptors all come from a middle-aged man in good health and CMV-seronegative.

The chain carries TRBV19 and TRBJ2-6; 7 bases are a match to TRBD1. Germline V gene lookup returns CDR1 LNHDA and CDR2 SQIVND (reference sequence). V lost 3 bases and J lost 10; bases outside the gene matches: 9. The CDR3 is made up of 15 amino acids. The CDR3 loop is CASSIDPGQQNVLTF. CDR3 bases: TGTGCCAGTAGTATCGATCCGGGACAGCAGAACGTCCTGACTTTC.

This clone was detected a few times. This same CDR3 is encoded by further DNA sequences in the sample. The chain joins TRBV19 to TRBJ1-2, with a tentative D call TRBD1 (5 bases). Germline loops: CDR1 LNHDA, CDR2 SQIVND (reference sequence). Trimming removed 3 bases at V and 2 bases at J, with 7 bases between. The CDR3 has 13 amino acids. The CDR3 DNA is TGTGCCAGTAGTATTCAGGGAAACTATGGCTACACCTTC. Its translation is CASSIQGNYGYTF. The full variable domain, in which reference TRBV19 and TRBJ1-2 provide the parts outside the CDR3, is DGGITQSPKYLFRKEGQNVTLSCEQNLNHDAMYWYRQDPGQGLRLIYYSQIVNDFQKGDIAEGYSVSREKKESFPLTVTSAQKNPTAFYLCASSIQGNYGYTFGSGTRLTVV.

The chain combines TRBV10-1 with TRBJ2-2, with 8 bases fitting TRBD1. V shed 4 bases and J 3 bases; nucleotides not matched to a gene: 7. The CDR3 totals 16 residues. CDR1 is WNHNN and CDR2 is SYGVQD in the germline V gene (reference sequence). The CDR3 is CASSGARGQDTGELFF. The CDR3 DNA sequence: TGCGCCAGCAGTGGGGCCAGGGGGCAGGACACCGGGGAGCTGTTTTTT.

The chain joins TRBV5-1 to TRBJ2-7; D is possibly TRBD1 (5 bases). Trimming removed 4 bases at V and 3 bases at J, with 20 bases between. Germline assignment: CDR1 SGHRS and CDR2 YFSETQ. This CDR3 is 16 amino acids long. The CDR3 DNA sequence: TGCGCCAGCAGCGCCGGCCAAGGGGCAGGGATCTACGAGCAGTACTTC. Its translation: CASSAGQGAGIYEQYF.

V and J are TRBV29-1 and TRBJ2-3; 12 bases fit TRBD2. The CDR3 contains 15 residues. Per the germline V gene, CDR1 is SQVTM and CDR2 is ANQGSEA. V shed 5 bases, J shed 4 bases, and the junction held 7 bases outside the gene matches. CDR3 coding DNA: TGCAGCGTTCAGGGAACTAGCGGGGGGTCAGATACGCAGTATTTT. Translation gives CSVQGTSGGSDTQYF.

This chain joins TRBV20-1 and TRBJ1-2, with unresolved D. CDR3 length: 10 amino acids. The germline gives CDR1 DFQATT, CDR2 SNEGSKA (reference sequence). V was clipped by 7 bases and J by 4 bases, with 7 bases between them. The CDR3 loop is CSGNSYGYTF. The CDR3 region has the DNA TGCAGTGGCAACAGCTATGGCTACACCTTC.

This clone occurred a few times. V usage is TRBV2 and J usage is TRBJ2-7; TRBD1 agrees at 10 bases. The CDR3 runs to 15 residues. CDR1 SNHLY and CDR2 FYNNEI come from the germline V gene. J was trimmed by 5 bases and V by 6 bases; bases with no gene match: 10. Here the CDR3 reads CASRSGTGEVNEQYF. DNA of the CDR3: TGTGCCAGCAGATCCGGGACAGGGGAAGTGAACGAGCAGTACTTC. The variable domain in full, with the rest retrieved from reference TRBV2 and TRBJ2-7, is EPEVTQTPSHQVTQMGQEVILRCVPISNHLYFYWYRQILGQKVEFLVSFYNNEISEKSEIFDDQFSVERPDGSNFTLKIRSTKLEDSAMYFCASRSGTGEVNEQYFGPGTRLTVT.

The chain uses TRBV28 and TRBJ1-2, with 9 positions matching TRBD1. This CDR3 has 13 residues. Trimming cost V 5 bases and J 8 bases; bases outside gene matches: 6. Germline V gives CDR1 MDHEN, CDR2 SYDVKM. The CDR3 DNA is TGTGCCAGCAGTCTACAGGGGGCGCTAGGCTACACCTTC. Translation gives CASSLQGALGYTF.

V is TRBV5-1 and J is TRBJ1-3, with 7 bases lining up with TRBD1. The germline V gene encodes CDR1 SGHRS and CDR2 YFSETQ. Trimming removed 4 bases from V and 4 bases from J; junction bases left unmatched: 8. CDR3 length: 15 residues. CDR3 amino acids: CASSSSWTGGNTIYF. The CDR3 DNA reads TGCGCCAGCAGCAGTAGCTGGACAGGAGGAAACACCATATATTTT.

This clone was seen only once. This chain uses TRBV29-1 with TRBJ1-1, with TRBD1 identical over 7 bases. Germline CDR1 SQVTM, CDR2 ANQGSEA. The J segment lost 1 base and the V segment lost 7 bases, leaving 6 bases of the junction unmatched. The CDR3 has 13 amino acids. The CDR3 reads CSAAQGRNTEAFF. CDR3 DNA sequence: TGCAGCGCCGCACAGGGGAGGAACACTGAAGCTTTCTTT.

On this clone itself: Other nucleotide sequences from this sample produce the same CDR3. The V gene is TRBV5-1, the J gene TRBJ1-2; D uncertain. Between the trimmed V and J ends, which lost 1 base and 3 bases, there was a span of 10 bases. The CDR3 extends over 14 amino acids. CDR1 SGHRS and CDR2 YFSETQ come from the germline V gene. Written as DNA, the CDR3 is TGCGCCAGCAGCTTGACGGGAAGCGACTATGGCTACACCTTC. This codes for CASSLTGSDYGYTF.

This sequence joins TRBV6-5 and TRBJ2-7; 9 bases match TRBD1. Germline trimming cut 7 bases from V and 4 bases from J; bases unmatched to any gene: 5. The germline V gene has CDR1 MNHEY and CDR2 SVGAGI. The CDR3 sequence is 13 residues long. The CDR3 protein is CASTRTGEYEQYF. In nucleotides, the CDR3 is TGTGCCAGCACTCGGACAGGGGAGTACGAGCAGTACTTC.

The rearrangement links TRBV6-5 to TRBJ2-7; a possible D gene is TRBD1 (6 bases). The CDR3 is 15 amino acids. Germline loops: CDR1 MNHEY, CDR2 SVGAGI. Trimming took off 5 bases at V and 3 bases at J, with 17 bases between the two ends. The CDR3 bases are TGTGCCAGCAGTAATCCCCAGGGGAAACACTACGAGCAGTACTTC. Protein product: CASSNPQGKHYEQYF.

The rearrangement links TRBV10-3 to TRBJ1-1; 8 bases map to TRBD1. CDR1 is ENHRY, CDR2 SYGVKD, per germline. Losses at the gene ends were 2 bases for V and 5 bases for J; bases not matched to a gene: 10. The CDR3 length is 16 residues. CDR3 sequence: CAISEPGTGVGTEAFF. The CDR3, as DNA: TGTGCCATCAGTGAGCCCGGGACAGGAGTAGGGACTGAAGCTTTCTTT.

The V gene is TRBV6-1, the J gene TRBJ2-3; a possible D gene is TRBD2 (5 bases). Germline CDR1 reads MNHNS; CDR2 reads SASEGT. V lost 7 bases and J 3 bases, leaving 8 bases between the germline ends. The CDR3 is made up of 12 amino acids. The CDR3 reads CASTTGTDTQYF. The CDR3, as DNA: TGTGCCAGCACGACGGGGACAGATACGCAGTATTTT.

This clone was recorded once. V gene TRBV9 combines with J gene TRBJ1-2; 7 nucleotides match TRBD1. Germline values: CDR1 SGDLS, CDR2 YYNGEE. Trimming at V came to 0 bases and at J to 1 base, leaving 3 bases not matched to a gene. The CDR3 spans 15 residues. The CDR3 DNA reads TGTGCCAGCAGCGTAGACAGGGGACGTAACTATGGCTACACCTTC. Protein: CASSVDRGRNYGYTF.

A few counts support this clone. The rearrangement joins TRBV5-6 to TRBJ2-3, with TRBD1 matching 8 bases. The germline CDR1 and CDR2 sequences are SGHDT and YYEEEE. The V and J ends lost 3 bases and 1 base, in that order; junction bases with no gene match: 4. This CDR3 has 15 residues. The CDR3 protein is CASSSVDRGTDTQYF. The CDR3 region has the DNA TGTGCCAGCAGCTCGGTGGACAGGGGCACAGATACGCAGTATTTT.

V usage is TRBV6-5 and J usage is TRBJ1-6; 8 nucleotides match TRBD1. This CDR3 has 14 amino acids. V lost 4 bases and J lost 7; bases outside the gene matches: 3. Germline-derived CDR1 and CDR2 are MNHEY and SVGAGI. CDR3 DNA: TGTGCCAGCAGTTTGGGGACAGGCAATTCACCCCTCCACTTT. Protein product: CASSLGTGNSPLHF.

The chain employs TRBV2 and TRBJ1-6; D unclear. With 3 bases removed from V and 5 bases from J, the gap between germline ends came to 20 bases. The CDR3 length is 18 residues. CDR1 and CDR2 (germline): SNHLY, FYNNEI. CDR3 sequence: CASSDGIRASGDNSPLHF. CDR3 nucleotides: TGTGCCAGCAGTGATGGGATCCGGGCAAGCGGAGATAATTCACCCCTCCACTTT.

V usage is TRBV11-2 and J usage is TRBJ2-3, with 7 bases identical to TRBD1. CDR3 length equals 15 residues. Germline values: CDR1 SGHAT, CDR2 FQNNGV. V lost 2 bases, J lost 3 bases, and 5 bases stayed unmatched. DNA of the CDR3: TGTGCCAGCAGCTTAAAGGGGGCAGGGACAGATACGCAGTATTTT. It codes for CASSLKGAGTDTQYF.

The V call is TRBV10-3, the J call TRBJ2-3; possibly TRBD1 for D (5 bases). CDR3 length: 13 amino acids. The germline V gene has CDR1 ENHRY and CDR2 SYGVKD. V lost 11 bases to trimming and J lost 0 bases, with 12 bases between them. The CDR3 protein is CALRGESTDTQYF. The DNA of the CDR3 is TGTGCCCTTAGGGGCGAAAGCACAGATACGCAGTATTTT.

The chain has TRBV11-3 and TRBJ1-1; no clear D. Germline V gives CDR1 SGHNT, CDR2 YENEEA. V gave up 7 bases and J gave up 12 bases, with 15 bases separating them. There are 11 residues in the CDR3. CDR3 DNA sequence: TGTGCCAGCACCCAACGGGCGGGGACTTTCTTT. Protein product: CASTQRAGTFF.

This chain connects TRBV7-2 to TRBJ2-3, with 7 bases lining up with TRBD2. The germline V gene encodes CDR1 SGHTA and CDR2 FQGNSA. This CDR3 has 14 amino acids. The junction had 2 bases not matched to a gene; V was cut back by 4 bases and J by 1 base. The CDR3 sequence is CASSSAGGTDTQYF. The CDR3 region has the DNA TGTGCCAGCAGCTCCGCGGGGGGCACAGATACGCAGTATTTT.

The V gene is TRBV10-3, the J gene TRBJ2-3, with no clear D. V gave up 3 bases and J gave up 0 bases, with 10 bases separating them. From germline, CDR1 is ENHRY and CDR2 SYGVKD. The CDR3 is 15 amino acids. The CDR3 spells CAISDPASSTDTQYF. CDR3 coding DNA: TGTGCCATCAGTGACCCCGCGTCTAGCACAGATACGCAGTATTTT.

The chain employs TRBV10-2 and TRBJ2-7; 8 bases align to TRBD2. Germline assignment: CDR1 WSHSY and CDR2 SAAADI. The CDR3 is 17 residues long. V shed 2 bases and J 1 base; nucleotides not matched to a gene: 10. DNA of the CDR3: TGCGCCAGCAGTGAGCCGGTAGATAGCGGGGTGTCCTACGAGCAGTACTTC. The encoded protein is CASSEPVDSGVSYEQYF.

This clone was picked up one time. This rearrangement joins TRBV7-9 to TRBJ1-2; D perhaps matches TRBD1 (5 bases). Germline loops: CDR1 SEHNR, CDR2 FQNEAQ (reference sequence). Deletions cut 0 bases from V and 6 bases from J, with 14 bases between. The CDR3 spans 15 residues. CDR3 nucleotide sequence: TGTGCCAGCAGCTTAGCGTTCCAGGGTATTAATGGCTACACCTTC. This translates into CASSLAFQGINGYTF.

The chain couples TRBV5-1 to TRBJ2-5; D perhaps matches TRBD2 (6 bases). V was pared by 3 bases and J by 5 bases, with 14 bases between. The CDR3 covers 14 residues. Germline V CDR1 and CDR2: SGHRS, YFSETQ. CDR3 residues: CASSSGGVMETQYF. CDR3 coding DNA: TGCGCCAGCAGCTCCGGGGGAGTAATGGAGACCCAGTACTTC.